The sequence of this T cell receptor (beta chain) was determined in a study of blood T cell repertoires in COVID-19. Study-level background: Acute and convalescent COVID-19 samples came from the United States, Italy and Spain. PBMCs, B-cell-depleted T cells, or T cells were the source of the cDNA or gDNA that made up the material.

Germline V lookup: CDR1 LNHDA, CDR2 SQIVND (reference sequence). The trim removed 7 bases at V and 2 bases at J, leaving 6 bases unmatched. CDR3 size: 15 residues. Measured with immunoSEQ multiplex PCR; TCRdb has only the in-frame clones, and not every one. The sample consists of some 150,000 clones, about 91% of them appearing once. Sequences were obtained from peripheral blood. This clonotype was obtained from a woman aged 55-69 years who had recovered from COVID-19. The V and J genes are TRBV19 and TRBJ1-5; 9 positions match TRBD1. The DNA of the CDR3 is TGTGCCAGTAACCGGGACAGGGTTGGCAATCAGCCCCAGCATTTT. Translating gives CASNRDRVGNQPQHF.